Shown below are 9 T cell receptor beta chains from a single sample sequenced in a study of blood T cell repertoires in COVID-19. Some clones are missing from TCRdb's copy, which holds only in-frame ones; the method was immunoSEQ multiplex PCR. The table has around 50,000 clones, roughly 84% seen once. The sequencing sample was made of peripheral blood. The receptors were gathered from a man aged 45 to 65 with active COVID-19.

CDR3 loop: CAISGQGSYEQYF. The CDR3 DNA reads TGTGCCATCAGTGGTCAGGGGTCCTACGAGCAGTACTTC. This chain links TRBV10-3 with TRBJ2-7; D perhaps matches TRBD1 (6 bases). In germline, CDR1 is ENHRY, CDR2 SYGVKD. V was shortened by 4 bases and J by 1 base, with 8 bases between the two germline ends. The CDR3 covers 13 residues.

The V call is TRBV2, the J call TRBJ2-3, with D tentatively TRBD2 (6 bases). Germline values: CDR1 SNHLY, CDR2 FYNNEI. The CDR3 sequence is 15 residues long. V was cut by 7 bases and J by 2 bases, with 16 bases left in between. The CDR3 spells CASNPPGLSTDTQYF. In DNA, the CDR3 is TGTGCCAGCAATCCACCGGGACTCTCCACAGATACGCAGTATTTT.

This clone was observed a few times. The rearrangement joins TRBV9 to TRBJ1-5; the match to TRBD1 covers 8 bases. Germline CDR1 and CDR2: SGDLS and YYNGEE. The V gene end was trimmed by 4 bases and the J gene end by 4 bases; junction bases not matched to a gene: 4. This CDR3 is built from 14 residues. The DNA for the CDR3 is TGTGCCAGCAGCATTGGACAGGGAAATCAGCCCCAGCATTTT. The encoded protein is CASSIGQGNQPQHF.

The chain employs TRBV2 and TRBJ2-5; D remains ambiguous. The germline CDR1 and CDR2 sequences are SNHLY and FYNNEI. Trimming removed 3 bases from V and 3 bases from J, with 8 bases in between. CDR3 length equals 13 residues. The CDR3 protein is CASSDVSEETQYF. In nucleotides, the CDR3 is TGTGCCAGCAGTGACGTGTCAGAAGAGACCCAGTACTTC.

The chain carries TRBV19 and TRBJ2-5; the D gene is possibly TRBD1 (5 bases). Germline V gene data show CDR1 as LNHDA and CDR2 as SQIVND (reference sequence). The CDR3 loop spans 13 amino acids. The V gene lost 3 bases and the J gene lost 3 bases, with 8 bases spanning the gap. The CDR3 DNA sequence: TGTGCCAGTAGTATTGGCAGGGAAGAGACCCAGTACTTC. Translating gives CASSIGREETQYF. The entire variable domain, with the rest obtained from reference TRBV19 and TRBJ2-5, is as follows: DGGITQSPKYLFRKEGQNVTLSCEQNLNHDAMYWYRQDPGQGLRLIYYSQIVNDFQKGDIAEGYSVSREKKESFPLTVTSAQKNPTAFYLCASSIGREETQYFGPGTRLLVL.

The chain has TRBV19 and TRBJ1-1, with D perhaps matching TRBD1 (6 bases). The V gene lost 7 bases and the J gene lost 3 bases, with 12 bases spanning the gap. The germline gives CDR1 LNHDA, CDR2 SQIVND (reference sequence). The CDR3 length is 13 residues. CDR3: CASTQGRYTEAFF. The DNA for the CDR3 is TGTGCCAGTACGCAGGGGCGATACACTGAAGCTTTCTTT.

The genes are TRBV11-3 and TRBJ2-3; weak D call: TRBD1 (7 bases). Between the trimmed V and J ends, which lost 1 base and 4 bases, there was a span of 9 bases. The CDR3 is 14 amino acids. Germline V CDR1 and CDR2: SGHNT, YENEEA. The CDR3 nucleotides read TGTGCCAGCAGCTTAGTCAGGGGGGCAGATACGCAGTATTTT. This codes for CASSLVRGADTQYF.

This chain uses TRBV3-1 (or the pseudogene TRBV3-2) with TRBJ1-2; the D is unclear. Germline CDR1 is LGHDT and CDR2 is YNNKEL (reference sequence). Trimming took 3 bases from V and 2 from J, leaving 7 bases between them. The CDR3 has 13 residues. The CDR3 DNA reads TGTGCCAGCAGCCATCCCGTCAACTATGGCTACACCTTC. Its protein product is CASSHPVNYGYTF.

The J gene is TRBJ2-7, the V gene TRBV28; TRBD1 matches 9 bases. J was trimmed by 4 bases and V by 3 bases; bases with no gene match: 4. This CDR3 region has 14 residues. CDR1 and CDR2 from the germline V gene are MDHEN and SYDVKM. CDR3 DNA: TGTGCCAGCAGTTTCGGGACAGGGTGGTACGAGCAGTACTTC. As protein: CASSFGTGWYEQYF.